The rows below give T cell receptor beta chains drawn from one sample of a study of CD8+ T cells in alopecia areata. Repertoires were generated with immunoSEQ multiplex PCR, while TCRdb's copy carries only in-frame clones and drops some. The sample shows approximately 6,300 clones, 60% to 65% of them seen only once. The starting material was skin, obtained at approximately week 30, from a patient treated with tofacitinib. The receptors were gathered from a human donor with alopecia areata. The CDR3 runs from the conserved cysteine through the conserved F or W. Expanded clones are given a class, and other clones once, few, many or no size at all.

abundance,v_gene,CDR3aa
.,TRBV13,CASSPGHGFEQFF
few,TRBV29-1,CSVEDWSRRTEETQYF
few,TRBV14,CASSQPGTNAPYNEQFF
.,TRBV6-5,CASSYSNSFHNEQFF
.,TRBV20-1,CSAQAPDTQYF
.,TRBV7-8,CASTSPQTNTEAFF
.,TRBV5-5,CASSLSPVYSNQPQHF
.,TRBV5-1,CASSLVVQPYEQYF
.,TRBV25-1,CASSERERYTQYF
few,TRBV11-2,CASSVMTSGGDTQYF
.,TRBV5-4,CASSLDGTGGGQPQHF
few,TRBV11-2,CASSLGSYEQYF
.,TRBV19,CASSIYRVDYEQYF
.,TRBV2,CASRTQPGLEFNEQFF
few,TRBV5-1,CASSLAGTSGPTDTQYF
.,TRBV29-1,CSVETGGALDTGELFF
.,TRBV7-6,CASSLTDTQYF
.,TRBV9,CASSALPKGLAAYNEQFF
.,TRBV25-1,CASSEWKETEAFF
.,TRBV11-2,CASSYAPGTGARNEQFF
once,TRBV7-2,CASSTQGGTMNTEAFF
few,TRBV13,CASSPAQWSGSYNEQFF
.,TRBV4-1,CASSQGGQGARGTGELFF
few,TRBV7-2,CASSWGPARSHEQYF
.,TRBV5-5,CASSSAGRGYTEAFF
.,TRBV5-4,CASSQDRGGTQYF
.,TRBV6-1,CASSEDGRPQPQHF
.,TRBV18,CASSPQGKVYEQYF
.,TRBV5-1,CASSLAWWNVLAGVLHTQYF
few,TRBV7-8,CASSPRRGVGTDTQYF
few,TRBV9,CASSPTTTYEQYF
.,TRBV19,CASSIWLGNQPQHF
.,TRBV5-1,CASAERGPTDTQYF
.,TRBV4-2,CASSIQGKDTQYF
.,TRBV5-1,CASSFPSGRLTDTQYF
.,TRBV4-1,CASSRISGARGDNEQFF
.,TRBV7-8,CASFPRGRTDTQYF
.,TRBV19,CASSEPGQVDEKLFF
.,TRBV5-4,CASSLGLAQTGELFF
.,TRBV7-3,CASSLWGVPGTDTQYF
.,TRBV7-9,CASSPGQGIDTQYF
.,TRBV11-2,CASVEGEVLVSYNEQFF
.,TRBV10-1,CASSEGQLGNTIYF
large,TRBV6-1,CASFVEPYVYTF
.,TRBV2,CASSEGKGENGYTF
large,TRBV19,CASSSMGQPQHF
.,TRBV6-5,CASRSGQENYGYTF
.,TRBV7-2,CASRTGTGVTGELFF
few,TRBV10-1,CASSEGTASSYEQYF
.,TRBV6-6,CASSRSVATNEKLFF
.,TRBV7-8,CAGGSYNEQFF
large,TRBV6-1,CASSEGLSGGQGTQYF
.,TRBV5-4,CASSFRLAGLLAKNIQYF
.,TRBV5-4,CASSRGLAGWNTGELFF
.,TRBV14,CASSQAGTYNEQFF
few,TRBV5-1,CASSPGLGQSTDTQYF
.,TRBV5-4,CASSLGTATEAFF
.,TRBV7-2,CASSLIAYSIYEQYF
few,TRBV5-1,CASSLEVFQGTDTQYF